These 13 T cell receptor beta chains were sequenced from one sample in a study of regulatory T cells in long-lasting Graves disease. The sample's time point: persistent/refractory GD, antithyroid drugs over 5 years with positive TRAb. From RNA extracted from PBMCs, the TCR library was made. CDR3 regions were amplified by Arm-PCR using iRepertoire HTBI primers to build TCR beta libraries. TCRdb analysed the multiplex PCR reads with MiXCR anew, one entry per CDR3 protein. The data contain about 470,000 distinct CDR3 sequences, roughly 20% of them singletons. Sample: peripheral blood mononuclear cells (PBMCs), taken when the disease was refractory, from a patient treated with antithyroid drugs. The origin of the receptors is a female donor with Graves disease.

There are many counts of this clonotype. The rearrangement joins TRBV3-1 to TRBJ1-2; no clear D. Germline V gene data show CDR1 as LGHDT and CDR2 as YNNKEL (reference sequence). The CDR3 has 12 residues. V was clipped by 3 bases and J by 10 bases, with 12 bases between them. The CDR3 sequence: CASSHRRDSYTF. The CDR3 nucleotides read TGTGCCAGCAGCCACCGACGAGATTCCTACACCTTC.

This clonotype was seen a handful of times. This chain connects TRBV12-3 or TRBV12-4 to TRBJ2-2, with no clear D. There are 16 residues in the CDR3. Trimming took off 3 bases at V and 1 base at J, with 12 bases between the two ends. This chain's CDR3 is CASSFPNPLNTGELFF. The CDR3 nucleotides are TGTGCCAGCAGTTTCCCCAACCCACTGAACACCGGGGAGCTGTTTTTT.

This chain joins TRBV4-1 and TRBJ2-7; D possibly matches TRBD1 or TRBD2 (5 bases each). The V gene's germline CDR1 is MGHRA and CDR2 YSYEKL. Trimming stripped 0 bases from V and 7 bases from J, with 19 bases between. The CDR3 runs 16 residues. The CDR3 bases are TGCGCCAGCAGCCAAGAAGGACGAGGGGCCACGGATGAGCAGTACTTC. Translated, it gives CASSQEGRGATDEQYF.

V is TRBV20-1 and J is TRBJ2-2; 7 bases agree with TRBD1. The CDR3 totals 12 residues. Germline assignment: CDR1 DFQATT and CDR2 SNEGSKA (reference sequence). After removal of 5 bases from V and 8 bases from J, the junction contained 5 bases not matched to a gene. The CDR3 bases are TGCAGTGCTGAAGACAGGGTAGGGGAGCTGTTTTTT. Protein product: CSAEDRVGELFF.

This clonotype was observed many times. J is TRBJ2-7 and V is TRBV18; 9 nucleotides match TRBD1. CDR1 KGHSH and CDR2 LQKENI come from the germline V gene. The CDR3 is 13 residues long. V shed 6 bases, J shed 6 bases, and the junction held 6 bases outside the gene matches. The CDR3 protein is CASSTDRGTEQYF. The CDR3, as DNA: TGTGCCAGCTCGACCGACAGGGGGACCGAGCAGTACTTC.

To note about this clonotype: One end of the junction fails to match germline, which may point to a read error. V and J are TRBV28 and TRBJ2-1; 7 positions agree with TRBD2. This CDR3 region has 18 residues. CDR1 and CDR2 from the germline V gene are MDHEN and SYDVKM. CDR3 DNA: TGTGCCAGCAGTTTACGACGACTAGCCCAATTGACTTTCGGTGAGCAGCTCTTC. This encodes CASSLRRLAQLTFGEQLF.

Ten or more counts support this clonotype. The chain carries TRBV7-2 and TRBJ2-2; 13 bases fit TRBD2. Germline V CDR1 and CDR2: SGHTA, FQGNSA. V gave up 3 bases and J gave up 6 bases; unmatched junction bases: 4. This CDR3 spans 16 amino acids. In nucleotides, the CDR3 is TGTGCCAGCAGCTTTGGACTAGCGGGAGATGCCGGGGAGCTGTTTTTT. Amino acids: CASSFGLAGDAGELFF.

This clonotype has a count of ten or more. The CDR3, as DNA: TGTGCCAGCAGTTCCCCGACGGAGGCGAGGACTGAAGCTTTCTTT. Translation: CASSSPTEARTEAFF. This chain joins TRBV12-3 or TRBV12-4 and TRBJ1-1; D call uncertain. The V and J ends lost 4 bases and 5 bases respectively, with 17 bases between them. The CDR3 is 15 amino acids.

Worth noting for this clonotype: A read error may explain this, as a much larger clone is one base away. CDR3 nucleotide sequence: TGTGCCGGTATCCTCCGGGACTCCTACGAGCAGTACTTC. This codes for CAGILRDSYEQYF. This sequence joins TRBV6-1 and TRBJ2-7; D is possibly TRBD2 (5 bases). The CDR3 extends over 13 amino acids. Germline V gives CDR1 MNHNS, CDR2 SASEGT. V lost 11 bases and J 0 bases, leaving 14 bases between the germline ends.

This clonotype was detected many times. The chain uses TRBV6-1 and TRBJ2-7, with D perhaps matching TRBD1 or TRBD2 (6 bases each). The CDR3 spans 13 residues. Trimming stripped 6 bases from V and 6 bases from J, with 15 bases between. Germline CDR1 and CDR2: MNHNS and SASEGT. The CDR3 DNA reads TGTGCCAGCAGGCGGGACACTGGAGTCGAGCAGTACTTC. Translation gives CASRRDTGVEQYF.

This clonotype was observed a handful of times. This chain connects TRBV7-3 to TRBJ2-6; D is unresolved. The germline V gene has CDR1 SGHTA and CDR2 FQGTGA. The CDR3 contains 17 residues. The germline V and J ends were trimmed by 4 bases and 1 base, with 14 bases remaining between them. The CDR3 loop reads CASSSYSQASGANVLTF. The DNA of the CDR3 is TGTGCCAGCAGCTCGTATTCCCAGGCTTCTGGGGCCAACGTCCTGACTTTC.

Note on this clonotype: This may be a read error: a much more frequent sequence differs by one nucleotide. No conserved phenylalanine or tryptophan is present at the end of the CDR3, so a read error is the likely explanation. This chain uses TRBV7-8 with TRBJ2-7, with 9 nucleotides matching TRBD2. The CDR3 extends over 16 amino acids. The trim removed 5 bases at V and 6 bases at J, leaving 14 bases unmatched. Per germline, CDR1 SGHVS and CDR2 FQNEAQ. The DNA of the CDR3 is TGTGCCAGCAGCCCGGTCAGGGGAGCGGGAGGTTCCGAGCAGTACCTC. Its translation: CASSPVRGAGGSEQYL.

The V call is TRBV20-1, the J call TRBJ1-2; D not resolved. The length of the CDR3 is 13 residues. Germline CDR1 reads DFQATT; CDR2 reads SNEGSKA (reference sequence). CDR3 amino acids: CLARGMELYGYTF. The CDR3 DNA sequence: TGCCTTGCTAGAGGTATGGAGTTGTATGGCTACACCTTC.